The TCR beta chain described here comes from a study of Graves' ophthalmopathy and Graves' hyperthyroidism. Orbital computed tomography, thyroid ultrasound, TRAb, serum thyroxine and clinical symptoms formed the basis of diagnosis. V was clipped by 0 bases and J by 8 bases; unmatched bases: 10. CDR1 SGHAT and CDR2 FQNNGV come from the germline V gene. CDR3 length: 15 amino acids. This clonotype was recorded many times. Its antigen is still unknown. Study observations and caveats: Detected in blood as well were most expanded thyroid clonotypes with frequency above 0.001. With about 88% sensitivity and over 65% specificity, a 13-signature model separated ophthalmopathy from stable hyperthyroidism.

Beta-chain TCR CDR3 regions were amplified from RNA transcripts. A first-round RT-PCR used HTBI primers, followed by a second-round multiplex PCR. From the multiplex PCR reads, TCRdb called clonotypes with MiXCR, one entry per CDR3 protein. The sample includes about 380,000 distinct CDR3 sequences, less than 20% of them seen just once. The J gene is TRBJ2-7, the V gene TRBV11-2; 7 nucleotides align to TRBD1. This receptor was obtained from a woman aged 18-29 years with stable Graves' hyperthyroidism. The sequencing sample was made of peripheral blood. DNA for the CDR3: TGTGCCAGCAGCTTAGAAAGGACAGGCAGTAACAAGCAGTACTTC. It yields the protein CASSLERTGSNKQYF.